This TCR beta chain was sequenced for a study of cytomegalovirus exposure and HLA in healthy donors (TCRdb year 2017). In terms of the full investigation: An earlier analysis of 587 of the donors reported 250 to 350 Gb of sequence data and more than 90 million unique TCR beta sequences from roughly 200 million T cells. HLA typing covered class I and class II loci at four-digit resolution. The study was designed to test whether signatures of past pathogen exposure could be identified by cataloging public T cell receptors. Every repertoire in the discovery cohort had been generated on one and the same sequencing platform. An earlier analysis of more than 450 of the donors used high-throughput TCR beta sequencing to judge whether each TCR beta V gene segment behaved as functional or pseudogenic. The study combined high-throughput TCR immunosequencing, statistical association of individual TCRs with disease status, and machine learning to predict cytomegalovirus infection status. The number of typed donors differed by locus: about 629-630 for A, B, C, DRB1 and DQB1; approximately 530 for DQA1; 606 for DPA1; and 400 to 480 for DPB1. An early release that covered around 590 HLA-typed donors contained around 300 gigabases of sequencing data and tens of millions of unique TCR sequences. Besides the first cohort of 550 to 750 subjects, a separate validation cohort made up of 120 different subjects was used. Rather than drawing on any new phenotypic data, the later analysis identified candidate immune exposures from TCR beta sequences and the way those sequences occurred across donors. In a later analysis, previously published TCR beta repertoires from 600 to 850 donors were re-analyzed and high-resolution HLA genotyping was added so that TCR occurrence patterns could be studied. Among the roughly 400 genotyped donors, approximately 81% belonged to the genetic ancestry cluster associated with self-reported Caucasian donors. The study profiled the T cell repertoires of under 850 subjects by immunosequencing and related them to cytomegalovirus serostatus. Among about 400 genotyped donors of the cohort, an average of roughly 230,000 unique TCR beta nucleotide sequences was sequenced per donor, of which 15% to 20% were non-productive. About 5 DR-DQ haplotypes were handled as single units for association and clustering, since linkage in the cohort was strong. A later genetic analysis used genome-wide SNP genotypes for about 65% of the roughly 670 donors, treating that subset as a discovery cohort. Donor age, sex, ethnicity and CMV serostatus were compiled together with the repertoire data. Points the paper makes about the study in general: When HLA alleles, especially DR and DQ, strongly co-occurred, attributing TCR associations to individual alleles was difficult. The presence/absence analyses assumed that sequencing depth was roughly uniform across donors, and that assumption may not be true. In a later analysis, the rate of TCR association differed among HLA loci, with DRB1 alleles having the most associated TCRs and HLA-C alleles having the fewest. According to a later genetic analysis, donors in an Asian-associated ancestry cluster had fewer N-insertions in productive TCRs than the approximately 650-donor mean. Across donors, most TCR sequences were observed very rarely, whereas some public TCRs were present in many individuals. Specific HLA alleles were associated with 15,000 to 20,000 TCR beta sequences at a false discovery rate of 0.05 in a later analysis. Because HLA typing was missing for some donors at each locus, association tests included only the typed subset. CMV serostatus was the only immune exposure information available for the cohort. A further reported finding was that TCR beta sequences accurately predicted the HLA-A and HLA-B alleles for most subjects in the first cohort. A total of 150 to 200 TCR beta chains were listed by the study as associated with cytomegalovirus. A few of the identified cytomegalovirus-associated TCR beta chains were confirmed in vitro to be specific for cytomegalovirus antigens. According to a later analysis, parvovirus B19, influenza, CMV and Epstein-Barr virus appeared linked to several top co-occurrence clusters. In a later analysis, most CMV-associated TCR beta chains were found to appear HLA-restricted, with HLA associations seemingly driven largely by CMV exposure. The 87-base-pair reads could not distinguish some IMGT-functional V segments, including TRBV6-2 and TRBV6-3, so those segments were excluded. Linkage disequilibrium might explain the correlated functional status among segregating V segments, but an unknown experimental factor could not be ruled out. In a later genetic analysis, a missense DCLRE1C variant was associated with V-gene and J-gene trimming of TCR beta chains, and the association was replicated in an independent cohort. In a later analysis, HLA-associated TCR beta chains showed more clonal expansion and lower generation probabilities than non-associated chains that were equally common. In this cohort, only TCR beta chains were sequenced, and detectable features were limited by the absence of alpha or paired-chain data. Because counts were too low, about 15 rarely observed V segments, including chromosome 9 orphons, were left out of the earlier analysis of some 640 of the donors. A group of highly shared sequence variants was considered likely to be a technical artifact of the sequencing pipeline. An earlier analysis of around 500 of the donors showed that most TCR beta V segments appeared in productive rearrangements either about 87% or about 30% of the time, which broadly matched IMGT annotations. The authors suggested that the approach could potentially be extended to other disease states and immunological phenotypes. The classifier was reported to diagnose cytomegalovirus status with high specificity and sensitivity in both the original cohort and the validation cohort.

In total, roughly 670 healthy bone marrow donors made up the cohort. Cohort members were all nominally healthy when sampled, although unrecorded immune exposures were likely present. The donor tested CMV seronegative, placing the donor among the 352 seronegative members of the cohort. A peripheral blood sample was provided by each donor, and peripheral blood mononuclear cells were used for TCR beta sequencing. Genomic DNA extraction from the blood cell samples was performed with the Qiagen DNeasy Blood Extraction Kit. Libraries came from the immunoSEQ multiplex PCR assay. A mixture of 60 forward primers for TCR Vbeta segments and 13 reverse primers for TCR Jbeta segments was used in the multiplex PCR. Amplification of the CDR3 region of rearranged TCR beta genes was performed with a multiplex PCR assay on genomic DNA. The amplified TCR beta libraries were sequenced on the Illumina HiSeq System as 87-base-pair reads. The authors' analysis ran thus. A later analysis tallied some 79 million unique TCR beta chains across the 700 or so repertoires, and 10 million to 11 million of those chains were shared by two or more donors. Raw reads were error-corrected and collapsed into unique sequences with a nearest-neighbor algorithm that merged closely related sequences to remove PCR and sequencing errors. Alignment of CDR3 sequences to IMGT reference sequences was used to assign V, D and J gene segments. For a sequence to be retained, a match of at least six nucleotides was required to both a V gene segment and a J gene segment. Rearrangements were classified as productive when the CDR3 lacked stop codons and remained in frame with V and J, and all other rearrangements were classified as non-productive. Following IMGT convention, CDR3 was defined as the stretch from the second conserved V-encoded cysteine to the conserved J-encoded phenylalanine. In an earlier analysis of approximately 590 of the donors, sequences lacking an unambiguous match to a single V gene segment were excluded. An earlier analysis of just under 600 of the donors called V segments functional above 56.7% productive rearrangements and segregating when the between-donor standard deviation exceeded 5%. A statistical classification framework was built to diagnose cytomegalovirus status from the catalog of TCR beta chain sequences. A later analysis assigned V and J genes by comparing TCR nucleotide sequences with IMGT/GENE-DB human TR gene sequences. The TCRdist pipeline was used in a later analysis to assign CDR3 sequences and most-parsimonious VDJ recombination scenarios. A later analysis defined each TCR beta chain by its CDR3 amino acid sequence plus V-gene family, and excluded reads lacking a unique V-gene family. A later analysis removed over 500 highly shared, low-generation-probability nucleotide sequences to deal with suspected cross-contamination and a sequencing artifact. A later analysis calculated a clonal expansion index for each public chain from normalized within-repertoire ranks of inferred template counts. Generation probabilities in a later analysis came from a VDJ recombination model fitted to out-of-frame rearrangements, and those results were checked against IGoR. Hypergeometric tests were used in a later analysis to score TCR-TCR, TCR-HLA and TCR-CMV co-occurrence, with a repertoire-size bias correction applied to the TCR pairs. False discovery rates were estimated in a later analysis by permuting HLA or CMV assignments 20 times. In a later analysis, co-occurring TCRs were grouped using DBSCAN, with TCRdist sequence similarity added in when clustering inside HLA-allele-positive subsets. Repertoires with fewer than 30,000 or more than 120,000 public chains, plus five repertoires with anomalous nucleotide sharing, were excluded from co-occurrence clustering. The immuneACCESS repertoire file appears here via TCRdb, limited to in-frame rearrangements. These files lack a portion of the clones; in checked studies, under half of the deficit traces to unresolved V genes, and the cause of the others is not known. That table gives V, J and clone size, and the DNA gave D and trimming. In this sample the table shows approximately 67,000 clones, about two thirds of which occur a single time. The ten largest account for approximately 2.1% of the sample.

With regard to this clone: This receptor's antigen is unknown. Within one base of it there is no much larger clone, and no base qualities were kept. This same CDR3 is encoded by further DNA sequences in the sample.

Here V drops 1 base and J drops 6 bases, and the junction holds 1 base not matched to any gene. Via the germline V gene (reference sequence), CDR1 is SEHNR and CDR2 FQNEAQ. Counted from cysteine to phenylalanine, this CDR3 has 14 amino acids. Only the CDR3 DNA is retained, 42 bases long and in frame from the first base. The receptor comes from a woman aged 25 to 45 in good health and CMV-seronegative. Here the chain combines TRBV7-9 and TRBJ2-3; 10 middle bases align to TRBD2. Sequencing used PBMCs. CDR3 protein: CASSLGLAGDTQYF. The nucleotide sequence reads as follows: TGTGCCAGCAGCTTAGGACTAGCGGGTGATACGCAGTATTTT.